A selection of T cell receptor beta chains follows, all from one sample in a study of T cell repertoires in cytomegalovirus infection. MiXCR was run by TCRdb on the reads, yielding one entry per CDR3 protein. The table lists roughly 500,000 distinct CDR3 sequences, 16% of them singletons, with roughly a quarter in the top ten. What was sequenced was CD8+ T cells from PBMCs. The receptor set was obtained from a human donor in good health (CMV status not recorded). Some clones in this sample may be carry-over from other donors' samples. The CDR3 runs from the conserved cysteine through the conserved F or W. A D gene is named only where the DNA matches it firmly. Clone size is given for some rows only: seen once, a few or many times, or a class if the clone is expanded.

TRBJ2-3 . TRBV6-2/TRBV6-3 . TGTGCCAGCAGTTACAGGGCAAGGGATACGCAGTATTTT CASSYRARDTQYF
TRBJ1-1 . TRBV7-6 many TGTGCCAGCAGCGTGTCGGGGAACACTGAAGCTTTCTTT CASSVSGNTEAFF
TRBJ1-1 . TRBV6-1 few TGTGCCAGCGGAACAAGGATGAACACTGAAGCTTTCTTT CASGTRMNTEAFF
TRBJ1-3 . TRBV29-1 few TGCAGCGTTGCGGGGGGTATCGTTGGAAACACCATATATTTT CSVAGGIVGNTIYF
TRBJ1-1 . TRBV5-3 . TGTGCCAGCAGATTATCCGGGACGGTAACAATGAACACTGAAGCTTTCTTT CASRLSGTVTMNTEAFF
TRBJ2-7 TRBD1 TRBV6-1 many TGTGCCACCAAGACCTGGGACAGCGAGCACGAGCAGTACTTC CATKTWDSEHEQYF
TRBJ2-4 TRBD2 TRBV11-2 . TGTGCCAGCAGCTCCGGGAGGGGGAAGTACTTC CASSSGRGKYF
TRBJ2-5 TRBD1 TRBV2 . TGTGCCAGCAGGGGGGACAGGCAAGAGACCCAGTACTTC CASRGDRQETQYF
TRBJ1-1 . TRBV12-3/TRBV12-4 many TGTGCCAGCAGTCCGCCCGGCAGGGGATACACTGAAGCTTTCTTT CASSPPGRGYTEAFF
TRBJ2-1 . TRBV12-3/TRBV12-4 . TGTGCCAGCAGTACGCCGGGACTGAGAATTAATGAGCAGTTCTTC CASSTPGLRINEQFF
TRBJ2-3 TRBD2 TRBV6-1 . TGTGCCAGCAGTGAGTGGTTCGCGGGAGGGGGGACAGATACGCAGTATTTT CASSEWFAGGGTDTQYF
TRBJ2-7 . TRBV7-2 many TGTGCCAGCCTCCGGGACGGCTCCTACGAGCAGTACTTC CASLRDGSYEQYF
TRBJ1-4 . TRBV7-9 many TGTGCCAGCAGGCGCGGCCTTGAAAAACTGTTTTTT CASRRGLEKLFF
TRBJ1-2 . TRBV14 many TGTGCCAGCAGCCAAGTGGACGCGGGCTATGGCTACACCTTC CASSQVDAGYGYTF
TRBJ1-2 TRBD1 TRBV30 . TGTGCCTGGGAGGCCCCGGGACAGGCCTATGGCTACACCTTC CAWEAPGQAYGYTF
TRBJ1-2 . TRBV6-5 many TGTGCCAGCAGTTACCAGACGGGTTCGAGCGGCTACACCTTC CASSYQTGSSGYTF
TRBJ2-1 . TRBV6-5 many TGTGCCAGCAGTTACTCGGGGCCGGGAGCCCCGAGGACAGGCAATGAGCAGTTCTTC CASSYSGPGAPRTGNEQFF
TRBJ2-7 . TRBV27 . TGTGCCAGCAGATCCATGTCCGAGCAGTACTTC CASRSMSEQYF
TRBJ2-7 . TRBV27 many TGTGCCAGCAGTTTATTTCCTCCAGCCTCCTACGAGCAGTACTTC CASSLFPPASYEQYF
TRBJ2-2 . TRBV24-1 . TGTGCCACCAGTGATTTGGAGGGGTCGGGGGAGCTGTTTTTT CATSDLEGSGELFF
TRBJ1-5 . TRBV19 many TGTGCCAGTAATTTTGGGGATTATAGCAATCAGCCCCAGCATTTT CASNFGDYSNQPQHF
TRBJ2-3 . TRBV7-9 many TGTGCCAGCAGCTCCGCGGATACGCAGTATTTT CASSSADTQYF
TRBJ2-7 . TRBV29-1 many TGCAGCGTTGTTGAGTACGAGCAGTACTTC CSVVEYEQYF
TRBJ2-5 TRBD2 TRBV7-9 many TGTGCCAGCGACAAGACCGGACTAGCGGGGACGTACCAAGAGACCCAGTACTTC CASDKTGLAGTYQETQYF
TRBJ1-2 . TRBV12-3/TRBV12-4 many TGTGCCAGCAGTTCACTTGGGTGGTCTAACTATGGCTACACCTTC CASSSLGWSNYGYTF
TRBJ2-5 . TRBV7-9 many TGTGCCAGCAGCCCAACCGGGACTCTGGAGACCCAGTACTTC CASSPTGTLETQYF
TRBJ2-1 . TRBV7-9 many TGTGCCAGCAGCTCCTTGGCCGGGATTTTCGATGAGCAGTTCTTC CASSSLAGIFDEQFF
TRBJ2-1 . TRBV7-8 many TGTGCCAGCAGCTTCTCTAGCGCTAACAATGAGCAGTTCTTC CASSFSSANNEQFF
TRBJ1-1 TRBD1 TRBV13 many TGTGCCAGCAGCTTTGCAGGGGGCGGGAGCACTGAAGCTTTCTTT CASSFAGGGSTEAFF
TRBJ2-3 . TRBV7-8 many TGTGCCAGCAGCCCCCTTATATTAGGTAGCCCCAGCTACACAGATACGCAGTATTTT CASSPLILGSPSYTDTQYF
TRBJ2-7 . TRBV15 . TGTGCCACCCGAGATGGCGGCTACGAGCAGTACTTC CATRDGGYEQYF
TRBJ2-2 TRBD2 TRBV9 few TGTGCCAGCAACTATCCTCCGGGAGGGCCGGCCGGGGAGCTGTTTTTT CASNYPPGGPAGELFF
TRBJ2-2 . TRBV4-2 many TGTGCCAGCATCCCCGTGGAGGAGGGGCCGGGGGAGCTGTTTTTT CASIPVEEGPGELFF
TRBJ2-3 TRBD2 TRBV7-2 many TGTGCCAGCAACACCCTCCCGGGACTAGCGGGTTTCACAGATACGCAGTATTTT CASNTLPGLAGFTDTQYF
TRBJ2-1 . TRBV7-9 many TGTGCCAGCAGCTTAGAACATCAGGAAAATGAGCAGTTCTTC CASSLEHQENEQFF
TRBJ1-5 . TRBV12-5 many TGTGCTAGTGGTTTAGGCTCGGACCTGGGCCAGCCCCAGCATTTT CASGLGSDLGQPQHF
TRBJ2-1 TRBD2 TRBV3-1 . TGTGCCAGCAGCCAGGCGGGGGATTACAATGAGCAGTTCTTC CASSQAGDYNEQFF
TRBJ1-2 . TRBV6-1 many TGTGCCAGCAGTGAAGTACCCCGGGCTAACTATGGCTACACCTTC CASSEVPRANYGYTF
TRBJ2-1 . TRBV29-1 many TGCAGCGTTGAAGGATCGGGGGTTGAGCAGTTCTTC CSVEGSGVEQFF
TRBJ2-7 TRBD1 TRBV11-2 many TGTGCCAGCAGCCCCACAGGGGACTACGAGCAGTACTTC CASSPTGDYEQYF
TRBJ2-2 . TRBV2 many TGTGCCAGCAACCAGCGCAGGGCAGGGTTCCGGAACACCGGGGAGCTGTTTTTT CASNQRRAGFRNTGELFF
TRBJ2-5 . TRBV5-4 few TGTGCCAGCAGGGGGAGCCAAGAGACCCAGTACTTC CASRGSQETQYF
TRBJ2-3 . TRBV7-9 many TGTGCCAGCAGCTTAGGACAGGTCCGCACAGATACGCAGTATTTT CASSLGQVRTDTQYF
TRBJ1-3 . TRBV6-5 . TGTGCCAGCAGCCCTTACGAGGGGAGCTCTGGAAACACCATATATTTT CASSPYEGSSGNTIYF
TRBJ2-1 . TRBV27 . TGTGCCAGCTCCGACGGGTCCCTTGAGCAGTTCTTC CASSDGSLEQFF
TRBJ2-1 . TRBV12-3/TRBV12-4 many TGTGCCAGCAGCTTAGGGGGGGGGGACGAGCAGTTCTTC CASSLGGGDEQFF
TRBJ2-3 TRBD2 TRBV7-9 many TGTGCCAGCAGCGGACGGGGGAGGGTGGGCACAGATACGCAGTATTTT CASSGRGRVGTDTQYF
TRBJ2-3 TRBD2 TRBV6-2/TRBV6-3 . TGTGCCAGCAGGCCAAGACTAGCGGGGGAGGGAGATACGCAGTATTTT CASRPRLAGEGDTQYF
TRBJ2-4 TRBD2 TRBV27 many TGTGCCAGCAGTTTCCCCGGACTAGCGGGAGGTGTTGCCAAAAACATTCAGTACTTC CASSFPGLAGGVAKNIQYF
TRBJ1-5 . TRBV19 few TGTGCCAGCACTAAGCCCGGGGGTAGCAATCAGCCCCAGCATTTT CASTKPGGSNQPQHF
TRBJ2-5 . TRBV20-1 . TGCAGTGCTACGGGGCGGTTTCAAGAGACCCAGTACTTC CSATGRFQETQYF
TRBJ2-1 TRBD2 TRBV7-2 many TGTGCCAGCAGCTTAAGTGGGACTAGTGGATTCAATGAGCAGTTCTTC CASSLSGTSGFNEQFF
TRBJ1-1 . TRBV6-6 few TGTGCCAGCAGTTACTCGGCGACAGGTGTCGGCACTGAAGCTTTCTTT CASSYSATGVGTEAFF
TRBJ1-1 TRBD1 TRBV7-6 . TGTGCAAGCAGCATGGGACAGGTGTTGGCTGAAGCTTTCTTT CASSMGQVLAEAFF